The rows below give T cell receptor beta chains drawn from one sample of a study of shared clonotypes between healthy human individuals. Clones were sequenced by immunoSEQ multiplex PCR, and TCRdb holds only the in-frame ones, with some missing. There are approximately 1.4 million clones in the sample; 95% to 99% occur only once, and 0.4% to 0.55% lies in the top ten. The sample consisted of naive CD4+ T cells sorted from blood. The receptors stem from a man aged 25 to 40 in good health. The CDR3 runs from the conserved cysteine through the conserved F or W. Fields, in order: D gene, V gene, J gene, clone size, CDR3 DNA, CDR3 protein. The D gene is left open where the match is weak. Only part of the rows carry a size: once, few, many, or a class if the clone is expanded.

-	TRBV28	TRBJ1-1	-	TGTGCCAGCAGTATAACAACAGTGAACACTGAAGCTTTCTTT	CASSITTVNTEAFF
-	TRBV6-7	TRBJ1-2	-	TGTGCCAGCAGCCCCAGCCAACTCAACTATGGCTACACCTTC	CASSPSQLNYGYTF
TRBD2	TRBV29-1	TRBJ2-2	-	TGCAGCGTTGAAGATCGCCGGAGCGGGAGAGTGTCCGGGGAGCTGTTTTTT	CSVEDRRSGRVSGELFF
TRBD2	TRBV5-4	TRBJ2-7	-	TGTGCCAGCAGCTTGGAGGGACTAGCTGAGAACGAGCAGTACTTC	CASSLEGLAENEQYF
-	TRBV2	TRBJ2-2	-	TGTGCCAGCCGTGGACAGCCAAACACCGGGGAGCTGTTTTTT	CASRGQPNTGELFF
-	TRBV5-1	TRBJ1-4	-	TGCGCCAGCAGCTTGGCATCCGCAACTAATGAAAAACTGTTTTTT	CASSLASATNEKLFF
-	TRBV5-1	TRBJ2-3	-	TGCGCCAGCAGCTTGGACTCGCCGGATACGCAGTATTTT	CASSLDSPDTQYF
-	TRBV2	TRBJ2-7	-	TGTGCCAGCAGTCCGGACAACCCGTACTTC	CASSPDNPYF
-	TRBV13	TRBJ2-7	-	TGTGCCAGCAGCTACTTAGGGGTTTCCCACGAGCAGTACTTC	CASSYLGVSHEQYF
-	TRBV5-5	TRBJ2-7	-	TGTGCCAGCAGCTTGGGGCCCAGGGACTACGAGCAGTACTTC	CASSLGPRDYEQYF
-	TRBV7-6	TRBJ2-3	-	TGTGCCAGCAGCTTGCCCAGGGGAGATACGCAGTATTTT	CASSLPRGDTQYF
-	TRBV18	TRBJ1-3	-	TGTGCCAGCTCAAAAACGGGGTCTTCCGGAAACACCATATATTTT	CASSKTGSSGNTIYF
-	TRBV7-9	TRBJ2-7	-	TGTGCCAGCAGCTTAAACCCGACAGGAAGGCTCTACGAGCAGTACTTC	CASSLNPTGRLYEQYF
TRBD2	TRBV11-3	TRBJ2-7	-	TGTGCCAGCAGCTTAGGGGGGTCTAGCGGTTCCTACGAGCAGTACTTC	CASSLGGSSGSYEQYF
TRBD2	TRBV9	TRBJ2-1	-	TGTGCCAGCAGCGTAGCTAGCGGGCATAGCTCCTACAATGAGCAGTTCTTC	CASSVASGHSSYNEQFF
TRBD1	TRBV25-1	TRBJ1-4	-	TGTGCCAGCAGTACAAACAGGGGTGGAAAACTGTTTTTT	CASSTNRGGKLFF
-	TRBV10-2	TRBJ1-4	once	TGCGCCAGCAGTGAGATGTCAGGCCTGGGGAAACTGTTTTTT	CASSEMSGLGKLFF
-	TRBV7-9	TRBJ2-5	-	TGTGCCAGCGTCTACGCTAGGGGTCAAGAGACCCAGTACTTC	CASVYARGQETQYF
-	TRBV6-5	TRBJ2-1	-	TGTGCCAGCACCCCCGGTCTCGGGAGAAATGAGCAGTTCTTC	CASTPGLGRNEQFF
-	TRBV4-1	TRBJ1-2	-	TGCGCCAGCAGCCAAGTCTCAGGGAATGGCTACACCTTC	CASSQVSGNGYTF
-	TRBV18	TRBJ2-7	-	TGTGCCAGCTCACGACAGTCCTACGAGCAGTACTTC	CASSRQSYEQYF
TRBD2	TRBV15	TRBJ2-7	once	TGTGCCACCAGCAGAGAAGGAGCGGGAGGCTGGGGGGAGCAGTACTTC	CATSREGAGGWGEQYF
-	TRBV6-5	TRBJ1-1	-	TGTGCCAGCAGCCCTTCTAGGGAAACTGAAGCTTTCTTT	CASSPSRETEAFF
TRBD2	TRBV5-4	TRBJ2-5	-	TGTGCCAACGCCGATAGCGGGAGGCCAGAGACCCAGTACTTC	CANADSGRPETQYF
TRBD2	TRBV5-5	TRBJ2-7	-	TGTGCCAGCAGCTTGGGCGTTCGGGGGGGCGAGCAGTACTTC	CASSLGVRGGEQYF
-	TRBV5-4	TRBJ2-7	-	TGTGCCAGCAGCTTTTCACAGCACTACGAGCAGTACTTC	CASSFSQHYEQYF
-	TRBV7-2	TRBJ1-5	-	TGTGCCAGCAGCCCCCAAGTCGGTAGCAATCAGCCCCAGCATTTT	CASSPQVGSNQPQHF
-	TRBV18	TRBJ2-7	-	TGTGCCAGCTCACTTCCAGAGACCTACGAGCAGTACTTC	CASSLPETYEQYF
-	TRBV19	TRBJ1-4	-	TGTGCCAGTAGTATTGGGAACAGGGACGAAAAACTGTTTTTT	CASSIGNRDEKLFF
-	TRBV7-2	TRBJ2-3	-	TGTGCCAGCAGCTCCCAAGCGAGAAGCACAGATACGCAGTATTTT	CASSSQARSTDTQYF
-	TRBV18	TRBJ2-5	-	TGTGCCAGCTCACTTAGCGTTCGGGAGACCCAGTACTTC	CASSLSVRETQYF
TRBD2	TRBV7-9	TRBJ2-3	-	TGTGCCAGCAGCCACACGATACTAGCGGAGAGCACAGATACGCAGTATTTT	CASSHTILAESTDTQYF
-	TRBV15	TRBJ1-5	-	TGTGCCACCCAAGACGGGGCAGGATATAGCAATCAGCCCCAGCATTTT	CATQDGAGYSNQPQHF
TRBD2	TRBV27	TRBJ2-7	-	TGTGCCAGCAGGGATCTGACTAGCGGGAACCACGAGCAGTACTTC	CASRDLTSGNHEQYF
-	TRBV11-2	TRBJ2-1	-	TGTGCCAGCAGCTTAGATGGCCTCAGCGCAGAAGGTGTGTACAATGAGCAGTTCTTC	CASSLDGLSAEGVYNEQFF
TRBD2	TRBV10-2	TRBJ2-2	-	TGCGCCAGCAGTGAGCCGGGACTAGTTACCGGGGAGCTGTTTTTT	CASSEPGLVTGELFF
TRBD1	TRBV7-8	TRBJ1-5	-	TGTGCCAGCAGCTACAGGACAGGGAGGAATCAGCCCCAGCATTTT	CASSYRTGRNQPQHF
-	TRBV5-1	TRBJ2-7	-	TGCGCCAGCAGCTTGGGATTGGGTCTATTCTACGAGCAGTACTTC	CASSLGLGLFYEQYF
-	TRBV29-1	TRBJ1-5	-	TGCAGCGTGAGGGACGGGGGGAGCAATCAGCCCCAGCATTTT	CSVRDGGSNQPQHF
-	TRBV7-2	TRBJ2-3	-	TGTGCCAGCAGCCCCCTCGGGACTGTAGCCACAGATACGCAGTATTTT	CASSPLGTVATDTQYF
-	TRBV15	TRBJ2-7	-	TGTGCCACCAGCAGAGATACCAGATCCCTCGAGCAGTACTTC	CATSRDTRSLEQYF
-	TRBV4-1	TRBJ1-5	-	TGCGCCAGCAGCCAAGTCGGTGGGGGGAGGGATCAGCCCCAGCATTTT	CASSQVGGGRDQPQHF
TRBD1	TRBV2	TRBJ2-3	once	TGTGCCAGCAGTTCCGACGGGACAGGGTTGTCAGATACGCAGTATTTT	CASSSDGTGLSDTQYF
TRBD1	TRBV5-4	TRBJ2-6	-	TGTGCCAGCAGCCCGGGACAGGGGTTGGGCTCTGGGGCCAACGTCCTGACTTTC	CASSPGQGLGSGANVLTF
-	TRBV27	TRBJ2-1	-	TGTGCCAGCAGTTTCGGGACTCCGGCAAATGAGCAGTTCTTC	CASSFGTPANEQFF
-	TRBV6-6	TRBJ2-3	-	TGTGCCAGCAGTTACCAGGGTGCAGATACGCAGTATTTT	CASSYQGADTQYF
TRBD2	TRBV19	TRBJ2-1	-	TGTGCCAGTAGTATCGGAGCGGGAGCCTACAATGAGCAGTTCTTC	CASSIGAGAYNEQFF
TRBD1	TRBV6-1	TRBJ2-7	-	TGTGCCAGCAGTGCGGGACAGATTGTCGAGCAGTACTTC	CASSAGQIVEQYF
-	TRBV19	TRBJ2-6	-	TGTGCCAGTAGCCGCCCAGTCTCTGGGGCCAACGTCCTGACTTTC	CASSRPVSGANVLTF
TRBD1	TRBV5-6	TRBJ2-7	-	TGTGCCAGCAGCCCCGGACAGGGAGGATACTACGAGCAGTACTTC	CASSPGQGGYYEQYF
-	TRBV7-8	TRBJ1-1	-	TGTGCCAGCAGCTTAGTCCGGAACACTGAAGCTTTCTTT	CASSLVRNTEAFF
TRBD1	TRBV19	TRBJ1-5	-	TGTGCCAGTAGTATGGCCAGGGGGTTTGGTCAGCCCCAGCATTTT	CASSMARGFGQPQHF
-	TRBV7-2	TRBJ2-5	-	TGTGCCAGCAGCTTACAGCGACAAGAGACCCAGTACTTC	CASSLQRQETQYF
TRBD1	TRBV18	TRBJ2-3	-	TGTGCCAGCTCAGCAGGGGGCTGGACAGATACGCAGTATTTT	CASSAGGWTDTQYF
-	TRBV18	TRBJ1-1	-	TGTGCCAGCTCACCAGGGGTTGGGACTGAAGCTTTCTTT	CASSPGVGTEAFF